The clone carrying this T cell receptor beta chain was picked up one time. Antigen specificity is unknown. The primer mix had 60 Vbeta and 13 Jbeta primers. The assay was immunoSEQ multiplex PCR, and TCRdb's table has in-frame clones only and misses some. The sample gives around 36,000 clones, 80% to 90% of which show up once; approximately 10% is in the top ten. This entry comes from a study of cytomegalovirus exposure and HLA in healthy donors. Deletions cut 0 bases from V and 2 bases from J, with 4 bases between. This CDR3 is 13 amino acids long. Germline V gene lookup returns CDR1 MNHEY and CDR2 SVGAGI. Broader study findings: Other equally common chains were less clonally expanded than HLA-associated TCR beta chains, a later analysis showed.

The chain joins TRBV6-5 to TRBJ1-1; D gene unclear. This TCR was sampled from a woman in her 40s in good health and CMV-seropositive. Source material: PBMCs. The CDR3 DNA sequence: TGTGCCAGCAGTTACTCCAGTAACACTGAAGCTTTCTTT. Residues: CASSYSSNTEAFF.